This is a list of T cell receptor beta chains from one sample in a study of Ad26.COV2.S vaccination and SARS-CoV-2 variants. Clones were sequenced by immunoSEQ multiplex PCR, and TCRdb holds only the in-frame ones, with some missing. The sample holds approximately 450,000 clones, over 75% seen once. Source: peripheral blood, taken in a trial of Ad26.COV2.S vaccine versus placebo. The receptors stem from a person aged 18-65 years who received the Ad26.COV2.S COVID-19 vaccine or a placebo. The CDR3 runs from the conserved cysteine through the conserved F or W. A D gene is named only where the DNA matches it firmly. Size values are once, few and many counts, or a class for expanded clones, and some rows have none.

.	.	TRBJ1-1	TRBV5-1	TGCGCCAGCAGCTCGGACGGACACCCGGCTTTCTTT	CASSSDGHPAFF
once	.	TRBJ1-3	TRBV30	TGTGCCTGGAGTGTCGGGGTCTCCTCTGGAAACACCATATATTTT	CAWSVGVSSGNTIYF
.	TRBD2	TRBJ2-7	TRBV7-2	TGTGCCAGCAGCGTGACTAGCGGGAGATATAACGAGCAGTACTTC	CASSVTSGRYNEQYF
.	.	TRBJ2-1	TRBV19	TGTGCCAGTAGTATAGATCCCCGTGAGCAGTTCTTC	CASSIDPREQFF
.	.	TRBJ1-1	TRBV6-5	TGTGCCAGCAGTTTTGGGGCCGTTGAGAACACTGAAGCTTTCTTT	CASSFGAVENTEAFF
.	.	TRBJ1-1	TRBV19	TGTGCCAGTAAACAGGCCGCTGAAGCTTTCTTT	CASKQAAEAFF
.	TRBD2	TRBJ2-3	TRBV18	TGTGCCAGCTCACCAACTGGTCGCGGGAGGGCGGTAGATACGCAGTATTTT	CASSPTGRGRAVDTQYF
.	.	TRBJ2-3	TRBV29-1	TGCAGCGTTGAATCGGGAGCCCAAGATACGCAGTATTTT	CSVESGAQDTQYF
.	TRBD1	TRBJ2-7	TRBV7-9	TGTGCCAGCAGCCCGGGCGTGGGACAGGTAACGTACGAGCAGTACTTC	CASSPGVGQVTYEQYF
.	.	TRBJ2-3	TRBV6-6	TGTGCCAGCAGTTACATTGGCGGAACAGATACGCAGTATTTT	CASSYIGGTDTQYF
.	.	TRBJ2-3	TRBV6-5	TGTGCCAGCAGTTACTTCGGGCTAGCCCTAACGCAGTATTTT	CASSYFGLALTQYF
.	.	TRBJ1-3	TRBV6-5	TGTGCCAGCAGTTGGACGCCTGGAAACACCATATATTTT	CASSWTPGNTIYF
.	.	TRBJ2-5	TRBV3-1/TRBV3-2	TGTGCCAGCAGCCCTGGAGCTAGCCAACAAGAGACCCAGTACTTC	CASSPGASQQETQYF
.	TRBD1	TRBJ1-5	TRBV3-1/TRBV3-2	TGTGCCAGCAGCCAAGATTCGACAGGGGTTCAGCCCCAGCATTTT	CASSQDSTGVQPQHF
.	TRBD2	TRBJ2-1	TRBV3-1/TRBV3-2	TGTGCCAGCAGCCAAGATATTGGACTAGCGGGAGGGCCATCCTCCTACAATGAGCAGTTCTTC	CASSQDIGLAGGPSSYNEQFF
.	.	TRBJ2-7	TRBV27	TGTGCCAGCAGCCCTAGCAGTTACGAGCAGTACTTC	CASSPSSYEQYF
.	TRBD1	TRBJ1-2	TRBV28	TGTGCCAGCAGTTCGATCCCGACAGGGGGTTCTGGCTACACCTTC	CASSSIPTGGSGYTF
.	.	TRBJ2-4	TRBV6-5	TGTGCCAGCAGTTACCTGGGTACTAGCGCCAAAAACATTCAGTACTTC	CASSYLGTSAKNIQYF
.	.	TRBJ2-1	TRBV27	TGTGCCAGCAGTCCCGGGACACCGGTCCCTTCCTACAATGAGCAGTTCTTC	CASSPGTPVPSYNEQFF
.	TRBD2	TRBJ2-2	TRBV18	TGTGCCAGCTCACCAGTGGTGACGGGAGGGAACACCGGGGAGCTGTTTTTT	CASSPVVTGGNTGELFF
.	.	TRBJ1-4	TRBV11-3	TGTGCCAGCAGCTTAGAAGGCTCCAGCTTCGATCCCACAACTAATGAAAAACTGTTTTTT	CASSLEGSSFDPTTNEKLFF
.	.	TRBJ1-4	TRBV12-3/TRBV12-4	TGTGCCAGCAGTTCGGGGGGGGAAAAACTGTTTTTT	CASSSGGEKLFF
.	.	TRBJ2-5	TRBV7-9	TGTGCCAGCAGCCGATCGGGTTTCCAAGAGACCCAGTACTTC	CASSRSGFQETQYF
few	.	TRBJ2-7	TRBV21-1	TGTGCCAGCAGCAATCTTTCCCCCCGGGACAGCTCCTACGAGCAGTACTTC	CASSNLSPRDSSYEQYF
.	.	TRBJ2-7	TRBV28	TGTGCCAGCAGTTTAATTGGGACTCAATACTACGAGCAGTACTTC	CASSLIGTQYYEQYF
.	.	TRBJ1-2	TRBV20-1	TGCAGTGCTAGAGGAGACAGAGGCTACACCTTC	CSARGDRGYTF
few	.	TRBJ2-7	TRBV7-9	TGTGCCAGCAGCTTCGACGGATCCTACGAGCAGTACTTC	CASSFDGSYEQYF
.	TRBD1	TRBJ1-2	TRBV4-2	TGTGCCAGCAGCACCGGGACAGGGCTTGACTATGGCTACACCTTC	CASSTGTGLDYGYTF
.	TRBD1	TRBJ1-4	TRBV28	TGTGCCAGCAGTTCCAGGACAGGGGGAGGACCTAATGAAAAACTGTTTTTT	CASSSRTGGGPNEKLFF
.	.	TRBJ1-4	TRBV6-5	TGTGCCAGCAGTTTAATCCGGGACGGTAATGAAAAACTGTTTTTT	CASSLIRDGNEKLFF
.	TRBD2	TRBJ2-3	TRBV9	TGTGCCAGCAGCATGTGGGACTACACAGATACGCAGTATTTT	CASSMWDYTDTQYF
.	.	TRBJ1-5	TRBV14	TGTGCCAGCAGCGCCCCCGGGACAAAGAATCAGCCCCAGCATTTT	CASSAPGTKNQPQHF
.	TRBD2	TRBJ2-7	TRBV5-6	TGTGCCAGCAGCTTGTCCTGGGGGACTAGCGGGAGTTACGAGCAGTACTTC	CASSLSWGTSGSYEQYF
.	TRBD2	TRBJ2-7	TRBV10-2	TGCGCCAGCAGGTTAACTAGCGGGAGTTCCTACGAGCAGTACTTC	CASRLTSGSSYEQYF
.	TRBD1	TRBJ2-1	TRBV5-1	TGCGCCAGCAGCACGACAGGGGCGGGAAGGAAGAGCAACAATGAGCAGTTCTTC	CASSTTGAGRKSNNEQFF
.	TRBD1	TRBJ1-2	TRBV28	TGTGCCAGCAGTTTAACAGGGGGTGCCGTCTATGGCTACACCTTC	CASSLTGGAVYGYTF
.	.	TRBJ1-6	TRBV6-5	TGTGCCAGCAGTTACATCGGGGGGGCGGCAAACTCACCCCTCCACTTT	CASSYIGGAANSPLHF
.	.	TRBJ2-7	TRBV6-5	TGTGCCAGCAGGGGGACAAGGACTGTCTTCTACGAGCAGTACTTC	CASRGTRTVFYEQYF
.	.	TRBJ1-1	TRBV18	TGTGCCAGCTCGGCGACAGAGAACACTGAAGCTTTCTTT	CASSATENTEAFF
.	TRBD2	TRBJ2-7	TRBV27	TGTGCCAGCAGTCCCGTCGGGGGGAACTACGAGCAGTACTTC	CASSPVGGNYEQYF
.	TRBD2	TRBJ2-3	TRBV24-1	TGTGCCACCAGTGATTGGACAGGGAGGACTAGCGGAGCTAGCACAGATACGCAGTATTTT	CATSDWTGRTSGASTDTQYF
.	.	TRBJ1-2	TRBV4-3	TGCGCCAGCAGCCCTTACCCGCAGGGGAACTATGGCTACACCTTC	CASSPYPQGNYGYTF
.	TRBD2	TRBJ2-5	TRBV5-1	TGCGCCAGCAGCGGGTCACTAGCGGGAGTACCGCAAGAGACCCAGTACTTC	CASSGSLAGVPQETQYF
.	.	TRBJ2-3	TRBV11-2	TGTGCCAGCAGCGGGTCCCCAAGGTCCACAGATACGCAGTATTTT	CASSGSPRSTDTQYF
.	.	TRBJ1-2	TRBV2	TGTGCCAGCAAAAACGGAGCTAACTATGGCTACACCTTC	CASKNGANYGYTF
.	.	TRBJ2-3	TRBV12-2	TGTGCAAGTCGCTTATATTGGTGGAGCGGGAGCCGCCCAGATACGCAGTATTTT	CASRLYWWSGSRPDTQYF
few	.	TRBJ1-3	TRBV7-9	TGTGCCAGCAGCTTCGCTACTCAGGGGTTTGGAAACACCATATATTTT	CASSFATQGFGNTIYF
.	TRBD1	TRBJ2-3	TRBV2	TGTGCCAGCAACAGAGGGGGCGGGTATGATACGCAGTATTTT	CASNRGGGYDTQYF
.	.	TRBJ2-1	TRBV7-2	TGTGCCAGCAGCTTACAACAGCTGGCGGATTCCTACAATGAGCAGTTCTTC	CASSLQQLADSYNEQFF
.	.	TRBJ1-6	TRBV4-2	TGTGCCAGCAGCCACCCGTCTAGCTCCTATAATTCACCCCTCCACTTT	CASSHPSSSYNSPLHF
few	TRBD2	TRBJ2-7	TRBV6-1	TGTGCCAGCAGTGAGAGGGACTACACCTACGAGCAGTACTTC	CASSERDYTYEQYF
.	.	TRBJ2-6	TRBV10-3	TGTGCCATCAGTGGGGACACTGGGGCCAACGTCCTGACTTTC	CAISGDTGANVLTF
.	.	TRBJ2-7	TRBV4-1	TGCGCCAGCAGCCAAGTGGTGTCCGGGGGTAACTACGAGCAGTACTTC	CASSQVVSGGNYEQYF
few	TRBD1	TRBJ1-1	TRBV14	TGTGCCAGCAGCCGAAGACAGGGGGTGGCCACTGAAGCTTTCTTT	CASSRRQGVATEAFF
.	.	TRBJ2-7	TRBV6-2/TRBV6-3	TGTGCCAGCAGCCAAGGGACGGGTACCGAGCAGTACTTC	CASSQGTGTEQYF
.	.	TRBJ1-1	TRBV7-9	TGTGCCAGCAGCGCCCAGGGGAACACTGAAGCTTTCTTT	CASSAQGNTEAFF
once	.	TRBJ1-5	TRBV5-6	TGTGCCAGCAGCGCCAACAGGGAGCAGCCCCAGCATTTT	CASSANREQPQHF
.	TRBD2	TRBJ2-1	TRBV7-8	TGTGCCAGCAGCGGAGTCTTTGCCGGGACTAGCGGGAGTAGTGAGCAGTTCTTC	CASSGVFAGTSGSSEQFF
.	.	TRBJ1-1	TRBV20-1	TGCAGTGCTGAGTCTTACACTGAAGCTTTCTTT	CSAESYTEAFF